Following are 27 T cell receptor beta chains from one sample sequenced in a study of T-cell reconstitution after alpha-beta-depleted transplantation in children. A TCRbeta library incorporating unique molecular identifiers was prepared. In TCRdb, the PCR reads were re-called with MiXCR into one record per CDR3 protein. The table shows about 170,000 distinct CDR3 sequences, with approximately 12% occurring only once. Here the sequenced sample was PBMCs, taken before TCRalphabeta/CD19-depleted stem cell transplant. These receptors came from a boy younger than 10 with acute myeloid leukemia, due to receive a stem cell transplant.

This clonotype was recorded at least ten times. The V and J genes are TRBV27 and TRBJ1-2; TRBD1 agrees at 7 bases. Germline loops: CDR1 MNHEY, CDR2 SMNVEV (reference sequence). The ends lost 2 bases at V and 2 bases at J; junction bases unmatched: 5. The CDR3 consists of 15 residues. The CDR3 spells CASSLRAGQNYGYTF. Here the CDR3 DNA reads TGTGCCAGCAGTTTACGGGCGGGACAGAACTATGGCTACACCTTC.

This clonotype was picked up many times. The chain recombines TRBV6-2 or TRBV6-3 with TRBJ1-2; unclear D gene. This CDR3 contains 14 residues. CDR1 and CDR2 from the germline V gene are MNHEY and SVGEGT. V shed 2 bases and J shed 6 bases, with 13 bases lying between them. The CDR3 spells CASSYTTGIDGYTF. The CDR3 DNA follows: TGTGCCAGCAGTTACACGACGGGAATCGATGGCTACACCTTC.

This clonotype was seen repeatedly, ten times or more. The chain employs TRBV2 and TRBJ1-5, with D tentatively TRBD1 (5 bases). The CDR3 length is 17 residues. V was trimmed by 0 bases and J by 3 bases, leaving 15 bases between them. The germline V gene encodes CDR1 SNHLY and CDR2 FYNNEI. The CDR3 reads CASSEAMFGGINQPQHF. CDR3 nucleotides: TGTGCCAGCAGTGAAGCCATGTTTGGGGGTATCAATCAGCCCCAGCATTTT. The whole variable domain, remainder taken from reference TRBV2 and TRBJ1-5, is EPEVTQTPSHQVTQMGQEVILRCVPISNHLYFYWYRQILGQKVEFLVSFYNNEISEKSEIFDDQFSVERPDGSNFTLKIRSTKLEDSAMYFCASSEAMFGGINQPQHFGDGTRLSIL.

This clonotype occurred many times. The chain couples TRBV5-1 to TRBJ2-3, with unresolved D. Germline lookup yields CDR1 SGHRS and CDR2 YFSETQ. Trimming took 5 bases from V and 0 from J, leaving 7 bases between them. The CDR3 loop spans 13 amino acids. For the CDR3, the DNA is TGCGCCAGCAGACCGGACAGCACAGATACGCAGTATTTT. Protein product: CASRPDSTDTQYF. The full variable domain, rest sourced from reference TRBV5-1 and TRBJ2-3, is KAGVTQTPRYLIKTRGQQVTLSCSPISGHRSVSWYQQTPGQGLQFLFEYFSETQRNKGNFPGRFSGRQFSNSRSEMNVSTLELGDSALYLCASRPDSTDTQYFGPGTRLTVL.

This clonotype was seen many times. The genes are TRBV5-5 and TRBJ1-6; no reliable D call. Germline CDR1 reads SGHKS; CDR2 reads YYEKEE (reference sequence). Trimming took off 4 bases at V and 8 bases at J, with 13 bases between the two ends. The CDR3 spans 14 residues. CDR3 bases: TGTGCCAGCAGCCGGGAACCTGAGGATTCACCCCTCCACTTT. It translates to CASSREPEDSPLHF.

In its sample, this clonotype was seen many times. The gene calls are TRBV5-1 and TRBJ2-7; tentative D call: TRBD1 (6 bases). Deletions cut 8 bases from V and 6 bases from J, with 21 bases between. Germline V lookup: CDR1 SGHRS, CDR2 YFSETQ. This CDR3 has 14 amino acids. Written as DNA, the CDR3 is TGCGCCAGGATCCACCGGGACAAATCTGCCGAGCAGTACGTC. Translating it yields CARIHRDKSAEQYV.

This clonotype was picked up many times. This rearrangement joins TRBV20-1 to TRBJ1-2, with TRBD1 as a possible D gene (6 bases). V shed 0 bases and J shed 8 bases, with 16 bases lying between them. The germline gives CDR1 DFQATT, CDR2 SNEGSKA (reference sequence). The CDR3 has 14 residues. CDR3 loop: CSARDLAQTGGYTF. In DNA, the CDR3 is TGCAGTGCTAGAGATCTCGCTCAGACAGGCGGCTACACCTTC.

This clonotype was counted ten times or more. The J gene is TRBJ2-1, the V gene TRBV5-1; the D gene is possibly TRBD1 (6 bases). The length of the CDR3 is 16 residues. Deletions cut 1 base from V and 8 bases from J, with 19 bases between. Germline V CDR1 and CDR2: SGHRS, YFSETQ. In DNA form, the CDR3 reads TGCGCCAGCAGCTTGCGCGCTGGGGGCCTGCGGGATGAGCAGTTCTTC. As protein: CASSLRAGGLRDEQFF.

This clonotype was counted a few times. This chain connects TRBV20-1 to TRBJ2-2; 7 positions match TRBD1. The CDR3 has 15 amino acids. From germline, CDR1 is DFQATT and CDR2 SNEGSKA (reference sequence). The J segment lost 1 base and the V segment lost 3 bases, leaving 5 bases of the junction unmatched. CDR3 coding DNA: TGCAGTGCTAGGGGGGACAGAAGGAACACCGGGGAGCTGTTTTTT. This codes for CSARGDRRNTGELFF.

This clonotype was found many times. This chain links TRBV6-1 with TRBJ2-7; no firm D call. This CDR3 comprises 15 residues. The V end lost 1 base, the J end lost 5 bases, and 15 bases lay between the germline ends. The V gene's germline CDR1 is MNHNS and CDR2 SASEGT. CDR3 nucleotides: TGTGCCAGCAGTGAAGGGCAGACCTTTTACCACGAGCAGTACTTC. Protein sequence: CASSEGQTFYHEQYF.

Concerning this clonotype itself: No conserved phenylalanine or tryptophan is present at the end of the CDR3, so a read error is the likely explanation. The chain has TRBV20-1 and TRBJ2-5, with D unclear. The ends were cut back, 5 bases at V and 3 bases at J, with 4 bases in the middle. The CDR3 length is 10 residues. Germline CDR1 and CDR2: DFQATT and SNEGSKA (reference sequence). The DNA of the CDR3 is TGCAGTGCTGGCGAAGAGACCCAGTACTTG. It encodes CSAGEETQYL.

This clonotype was recorded at least ten times. V gene TRBV27 combines with J gene TRBJ2-3; 7 bases match TRBD1. Germline V gene sequence: CDR1 MNHEY, CDR2 SMNVEV (reference sequence). This CDR3 has 15 residues. The ends lost 6 bases at V and 2 bases at J; junction bases unmatched: 8. CDR3 in DNA: TGTGCCAGCAGCCCTGACAGGGCCCCCACAGATACGCAGTATTTT. It yields the protein CASSPDRAPTDTQYF.

This clonotype was found many times. This rearrangement joins TRBV12-3 or TRBV12-4 to TRBJ2-1; 7 bases align to TRBD1. The trim removed 6 bases at V and 6 bases at J, leaving 5 bases unmatched. This CDR3 comprises 13 residues. This CDR3 reads CASSWAGGNEQFF. The DNA for the CDR3 is TGTGCCAGCAGCTGGGCAGGGGGCAATGAGCAGTTCTTC.

This clonotype was seen at least ten times. V is TRBV7-8 and J is TRBJ2-7; TRBD1 aligns across 9 bases. This CDR3 is 14 amino acids long. CDR1 SGHVS and CDR2 FQNEAQ come from the germline V gene. The V segment lost 5 bases and the J segment 5 bases; nucleotides outside the gene matches: 7. CDR3 loop: CASSPGQGRHEQYV. The CDR3 DNA reads as TGTGCCAGCAGCCCTGGACAGGGGCGGCACGAGCAGTACGTC.

This clonotype was recorded many times. A read error may explain this, as a much larger clone is one base away. A read error is likely, as this CDR3 ends without the conserved phenylalanine or tryptophan. The chain has TRBV18 and TRBJ2-1, with D unclear. Germline V gene data show CDR1 as KGHSH and CDR2 as LQKENI. Deletions cut 3 bases from V and 9 bases from J, with 9 bases between. CDR3 length equals 12 residues. This chain's CDR3 is CASSPSAREQFL. CDR3 nucleotides: TGTGCCAGCTCACCCTCAGCTCGTGAGCAGTTCTTA.

This clonotype appeared many times. The V call is TRBV12-3 or TRBV12-4, the J call TRBJ1-6, with D possibly matching TRBD1 (5 bases). The CDR3 spans 14 residues. The V gene lost 7 bases and the J gene lost 5 bases, with 12 bases spanning the gap. The CDR3 DNA follows: TGTGCCAGCAAGCGGGGCGCCCATAATTCACCCCTCCACTTT. Translating it yields CASKRGAHNSPLHF.

This clonotype was counted at least ten times. The V call is TRBV20-1, the J call TRBJ2-7; 9 positions agree with TRBD1. J gave up 4 bases and V 4 bases, and 2 bases lay outside the gene matches. Germline lookup yields CDR1 DFQATT and CDR2 SNEGSKA (reference sequence). The CDR3 runs to 12 residues. The CDR3 loop reads CSATGTGYEQYF. Written as DNA, the CDR3 is TGCAGTGCTACCGGGACAGGGTACGAGCAGTACTTC.

There are many counts of this clonotype. J is TRBJ1-2 and V is TRBV20-1; D is perhaps TRBD1 (5 bases). CDR3 size: 13 residues. Germline V gene lookup returns CDR1 DFQATT and CDR2 SNEGSKA (reference sequence). V dropped 1 base and J dropped 3 bases, with 9 bases sitting between them. CDR3 in amino acids: CSARGTGHYGYTF. In DNA form, the CDR3 reads TGCAGTGCTAGAGGGACGGGGCACTATGGCTACACCTTC.

This clonotype occurred a few times. The V call is TRBV2, the J call TRBJ2-1; 8 nucleotides agree with TRBD2. J gave up 8 bases and V 6 bases, and 15 bases lay outside the gene matches. CDR1 SNHLY and CDR2 FYNNEI come from the germline V gene. The CDR3 runs to 16 residues. CDR3 sequence (DNA): TGTGCCAGCAGCCCCCCGGTATGGGCGGGGGGCGATGAGCAGTTCTTC. Protein: CASSPPVWAGGDEQFF. Variable domain in full (rest from reference TRBV2 and TRBJ2-1): EPEVTQTPSHQVTQMGQEVILRCVPISNHLYFYWYRQILGQKVEFLVSFYNNEISEKSEIFDDQFSVERPDGSNFTLKIRSTKLEDSAMYFCASSPPVWAGGDEQFFGPGTRLTVL.

In this sample, this clonotype turned up many times. The chain employs TRBV19 and TRBJ2-7; maybe TRBD1 (6 bases). V lost 5 bases, J lost 6 bases, and 20 bases lay in between. Germline V gene sequence: CDR1 LNHDA, CDR2 SQIVND (reference sequence). The CDR3 extends over 15 amino acids. As DNA, the CDR3 is TGTGCCAGTAGTGTCTTCCTCGGCAAAGGGGGCGAGCAGTACTTC. Its translation: CASSVFLGKGGEQYF.

In this sample, this clonotype turned up many times. V usage is TRBV7-9 and J usage is TRBJ2-7, with 12 bases identical to TRBD2. The V segment lost 4 bases and the J segment 5 bases; nucleotides outside the gene matches: 9. The CDR3 spans 16 residues. CDR1 is SEHNR and CDR2 is FQNEAQ in the germline V gene (reference sequence). The CDR3 sequence is CASSSSLLAGGNEQYF. CDR3 coding DNA: TGTGCCAGCAGCTCCAGCCTCCTAGCGGGAGGGAACGAGCAGTACTTC.

At least ten counts were recorded for this clonotype. The chain joins TRBV9 to TRBJ1-1; D ambiguous. Deletions cut 0 bases from V and 2 bases from J, with 8 bases between. The germline V gene has CDR1 SGDLS and CDR2 YYNGEE. The CDR3 has 14 amino acids. In nucleotides, the CDR3 is TGTGCCAGCAGCGTAGCGGCAGGTAACACTGAAGCTTTCTTT. Residues: CASSVAAGNTEAFF.

Remarks on this clonotype: This may be a read error, as it is one base from a much larger clone. The CDR3 nucleotides are TGTGCCAGCACCACCTCCGGCAGGGAAGCTTTCTTT. Its protein product is CASTTSGREAFF. The V call is TRBV5-6, the J call TRBJ1-1; D not certain. V lost 6 bases to trimming and J lost 8 bases, with 14 bases between them. There are 12 residues in the CDR3. From germline, CDR1 is SGHDT and CDR2 YYEEEE.

This clonotype was observed at least ten times. V usage is TRBV3-1 and J usage is TRBJ1-2; D call uncertain. Per the germline V gene, CDR1 is LGHDT and CDR2 is YNNKEL (reference sequence). This CDR3 is built from 12 residues. V lost 1 base and J lost 8, with 8 bases in between. CDR3 sequence reads: CASSQGLKGYTF. CDR3 nucleotide sequence: TGTGCCAGCAGCCAAGGACTTAAAGGCTACACCTTC.

A word on this clonotype: A much larger clone is a single base away; this may be a read error. The chain uses TRBV14 and TRBJ1-2; no clear D. The V end was cut by 3 bases, the J end by 12 bases, with 20 bases between. Per germline, CDR1 SGHDN and CDR2 FVKESK. The CDR3 has 14 residues. As DNA, the CDR3 is TGTGCCAGCAGCCAGTTCAGTGGCCCCTACGGCGACACCTTC. This sequence encodes CASSQFSGPYGDTF.

This clonotype appeared a few times. The chain carries TRBV19 and TRBJ1-2; TRBD1 matches at 7 bases. CDR3 length: 13 residues. Germline loops: CDR1 LNHDA, CDR2 SQIVND (reference sequence). The trim removed 6 bases at V and 4 bases at J, leaving 5 bases unmatched. The chain's CDR3 is CASRRQGGYGYTF. The CDR3 bases are TGTGCCAGTAGGAGACAGGGCGGCTATGGCTACACCTTC.

This clonotype has a count of ten or more. The CDR3 nucleotides are TGCAGCGTTTTAGCGTCAAGGGTATTCGCCAAAAACATTCAGTACTTC. The encoded protein is CSVLASRVFAKNIQYF. The genes are TRBV29-1 and TRBJ2-4; D is possibly TRBD2 (5 bases). Germline V gene lookup returns CDR1 SQVTM and CDR2 ANQGSEA. The CDR3 is 16 residues long. Trimming pared 5 bases from V and 1 base from J, leaving 18 bases between.